This TCR beta chain was recorded in a study of memory CD4+ T cells and cytomegalovirus serostatus. Some clones are missing from TCRdb's copy, which holds only in-frame ones; the method was immunoSEQ multiplex PCR. The sample lists approximately 42,000 clones, around three quarters occurring once. The germline CDR1 and CDR2 sequences are SGDLS and YYNGEE. The J segment lost 0 bases and the V segment lost 0 bases, leaving 10 bases of the junction unmatched. The CDR3 spans 18 residues. Single viable CD3+CD4+CD8-CD45RO+ cells were sorted as the memory CD4+ T cells. The source of this sequence is an adult in good health and CMV-seronegative. The V gene is TRBV9, the J gene TRBJ2-3; 7 bases line up with TRBD2. Sequencing was performed on memory CD4+ T cells from blood. The DNA of the CDR3 is TGTGCCAGCAGCGTAGGCGGGTCAGCGGGAAGGAGCACAGATACGCAGTATTTT. It translates to CASSVGGSAGRSTDTQYF.